The clone carrying this T cell receptor (beta chain) is large by share. The time point is: sample taken at primary tumor resection. A total of 72 untreated early-stage non-small cell lung cancer patients served as donors. This record belongs to a study of spatial heterogeneity in lung cancer. The library protocol tagged each TCR cDNA with a unique molecular identifier. TCRdb used MiXCR to reprocess the 5' RACE reads, holding one entry per CDR3 protein. The sample includes several thousand distinct CDR3 sequences, over 9.5% of them seen just once. The source was normal lung tissue next to the tumor, collected at surgery. The origin of this receptor is a male donor with early-stage non-small cell lung cancer.

The CDR3: CASSENWGTEAFF. The CDR3 nucleotides read TGTGCCAGCAGTGAAAATTGGGGCACTGAAGCTTTCTTT. This rearrangement joins TRBV2 to TRBJ1-1; unclear D gene. CDR1 and CDR2 from the germline V gene are SNHLY and FYNNEI. CDR3 length: 13 amino acids. Trimming cost V 2 bases and J 4 bases, with 8 bases left between them.